These T cell receptor beta chains were read from a single sample in a study of vaccination and CD4 T cells after COVID-19. For these TCRs, the target antigens are not known. TCRdb reprocessed the PCR reads with MiXCR, giving one entry per CDR3 protein. The sample records about 7,000 distinct CDR3 sequences, roughly 33% being singletons. Sequenced sample: CD4+ T cells from blood, cultured in vitro. These receptors were taken from a human donor in good health. CDR3s include the opening cysteine and the closing phenylalanine or tryptophan. Each record gives: J gene, D gene, clone size, V gene, CDR3 protein, CDR3 DNA. D genes are given only for firm matches. Where a row states a size, it is once, few, many or the class of an expanded clone; other rows omit it.

TRBJ2-1 - - TRBV20-1 CSASTLRGQNYNEQFF TGCAGTGCTAGTACTCTGAGAGGGCAGAATTACAATGAGCAGTTCTTC
TRBJ1-2 - medium-sized TRBV20-1 CSARVRSNYGYTF TGCAGTGCTAGAGTTAGGTCTAACTATGGCTACACCTTC
TRBJ2-1 - few TRBV7-3 CASSFLAPNEQFF TGTGCCAGCAGCTTTCTGGCTCCAAATGAGCAGTTCTTC
TRBJ2-7 TRBD2 - TRBV7-2 CASSLGQKRGEYF TGTGCCAGCAGCTTAGGGCAGAAACGGGGGGAGTACTTC
TRBJ1-6 TRBD1 few TRBV10-3 CASTQGVGDSPLHF TGTGCCAGCACCCAGGGGGTGGGGGATTCACCCCTCCACTTT
TRBJ2-3 - - TRBV6-1 CASRRAFHTDTQYF TGTGCCAGCAGACGCGCGTTCCACACAGATACGCAGTATTTT
TRBJ2-5 TRBD1 - TRBV24-1 CATTDERTGGAETQYF TGTGCCACCACTGACGAGAGGACAGGGGGCGCGGAGACCCAGTACTTC
TRBJ2-7 - - TRBV11-3 CASSLGQIYEQYF TGTGCCAGCAGCTTGGGGCAGATCTACGAGCAGTACTTC
TRBJ1-6 TRBD1 - TRBV20-1 CSAPDRGSHNSPLHF TGCAGTGCCCCGGACAGGGGCTCCCATAATTCACCCCTCCACTTT
TRBJ2-1 - - TRBV7-9 CASSLSVNEQFF TGTGCCAGCAGCTTATCTGTCAATGAGCAGTTCTTC
TRBJ2-1 TRBD2 - TRBV6-1 CASGTSLYNEQFF TGTGCCAGCGGGACTAGCTTATACAATGAGCAGTTCTTC
TRBJ2-7 - - TRBV21-1 CASSKGREDEQYF TGTGCCAGCAGCAAGGGTAGGGAAGACGAGCAGTACTTC
TRBJ1-2 - - TRBV6-2/TRBV6-3 CASSYSNQRYGYTF TGTGCCAGCAGTTACTCGAATCAGCGTTATGGCTACACCTTC
TRBJ2-3 - - TRBV7-2 CASSLRFGTDTQYF TGTGCCAGCAGCTTAAGATTCGGGACCGATACGCAGTATTTT
TRBJ2-1 - - TRBV27 CASSTTSYNEQFF TGTGCCAGCTCGACTACCTCCTACAATGAGCAGTTCTTC
TRBJ1-2 TRBD1 - TRBV7-2 CASSAMGQGFGGYGYTF TGTGCCAGCAGCGCCATGGGACAGGGTTTTGGAGGCTATGGCTACACCTTC
TRBJ1-1 - - TRBV6-2/TRBV6-3 CASSAIPGRYVEAFF TGTGCCAGCAGTGCCATCCCGGGACGATACGTCGAAGCTTTCTTT
TRBJ2-3 TRBD1 - TRBV7-9 CASSSLWTGGLDTQYF TGTGCCAGCAGCTCCCTTTGGACAGGGGGGTTGGATACGCAGTATTTT
TRBJ2-1 TRBD2 few TRBV6-4 CASSQLAGGQNEQFF TGTGCCAGCAGTCAACTAGCGGGAGGGCAAAATGAGCAGTTCTTC
TRBJ2-5 TRBD2 - TRBV5-4 CASSFVAGGVETQYF TGTGCCAGCAGCTTTGTAGCGGGAGGGGTAGAGACCCAGTACTTC
TRBJ2-7 - few TRBV15 CATSSSYYEQYF TGTGCCACCAGCAGTTCGTACTACGAGCAGTACTTC
TRBJ2-7 - - TRBV20-1 CSAQGATYEQYF TGCAGTGCCCAGGGCGCTACCTACGAGCAGTACTTC
TRBJ1-2 TRBD1 - TRBV19 CASSPQGAANYGYTF TGTGCCAGTAGTCCTCAGGGGGCCGCTAACTATGGCTACACCTTC
TRBJ2-3 TRBD2 few TRBV20-1 CSAGGTSATDTQYF TGCAGTGCTGGGGGGACTAGCGCTACAGATACGCAGTATTTT